A selection of T cell receptor beta chains follows, all from one sample in a study of blood T cell repertoires in COVID-19. Using immunoSEQ multiplex PCR, the repertoire was profiled, and TCRdb retains in-frame clones only, with some absent. Altogether 85,000 to 120,000 clones are present, about two thirds being singletons, with the ten largest covering 0.9%. The sample taken for sequencing was peripheral blood. These receptors were taken from a human donor with acute or convalescent COVID-19. The donor label of this sample is uncertain. Both conserved end residues are part of each CDR3. D genes are given only for firm matches. Not all rows give a size; the values are once, few, many and, for expanded clones, a class.

D gene: NA; V gene: TRBV15; J gene: TRBJ1-1; clone size: once; CDR3 protein: CATSRDIDTHTEAFF; CDR3 DNA: TGTGCCACCAGCAGAGATATTGACACCCACACTGAAGCTTTCTTT
D gene: NA; V gene: TRBV25-1; J gene: TRBJ2-5; clone size: NA; CDR3 protein: CASSEMAVQETQYF; CDR3 DNA: TGTGCCAGCAGTGAAATGGCAGTTCAAGAGACCCAGTACTTC
D gene: NA; V gene: TRBV14; J gene: TRBJ1-2; clone size: few; CDR3 protein: CASSQVSTGRGYTF; CDR3 DNA: TGTGCCAGCAGCCAAGTCTCAACAGGGCGCGGCTACACCTTC
D gene: NA; V gene: TRBV5-6; J gene: TRBJ1-3; clone size: NA; CDR3 protein: CASSLYLSAGGVSGNTIYF; CDR3 DNA: TGTGCCAGCAGCTTGTATCTTTCGGCAGGAGGAGTCTCTGGAAACACCATATATTTT
D gene: TRBD1; V gene: TRBV5-5; J gene: TRBJ2-1; clone size: NA; CDR3 protein: CASSSRTRQGVPNEQFF; CDR3 DNA: TGTGCCAGCAGCTCGAGGACGAGGCAGGGGGTCCCTAATGAGCAGTTCTTC
D gene: TRBD1; V gene: TRBV28; J gene: TRBJ1-3; clone size: once; CDR3 protein: CASSSDRVSGNTIYF; CDR3 DNA: TGTGCCAGCAGCTCCGACAGGGTCTCTGGAAACACCATATATTTT
D gene: TRBD1; V gene: TRBV3-1/TRBV3-2; J gene: TRBJ1-2; clone size: NA; CDR3 protein: CASSQEQGYGYTF; CDR3 DNA: TGTGCCAGCAGCCAAGAACAGGGGTATGGCTACACCTTC
D gene: NA; V gene: TRBV10-2; J gene: TRBJ2-3; clone size: NA; CDR3 protein: CASMPSDRASTDTQYF; CDR3 DNA: TGCGCCAGCATGCCATCGGACAGAGCTAGCACAGATACGCAGTATTTT
D gene: NA; V gene: TRBV23-1; J gene: TRBJ2-3; clone size: NA; CDR3 protein: CASRTGAGADTQYF; CDR3 DNA: TGCGCCAGCCGCACGGGAGCCGGGGCAGATACGCAGTATTTT
D gene: TRBD1; V gene: TRBV19; J gene: TRBJ2-3; clone size: NA; CDR3 protein: CARPGTGEATDTQYF; CDR3 DNA: TGTGCCAGGCCTGGGACAGGGGAGGCCACAGATACGCAGTATTTT
D gene: NA; V gene: TRBV11-2; J gene: TRBJ1-3; clone size: once; CDR3 protein: CASSLGGFGGNTIYF; CDR3 DNA: TGTGCCAGCAGCTTAGGAGGTTTTGGTGGAAACACCATATATTTT
D gene: TRBD1; V gene: TRBV27; J gene: TRBJ1-2; clone size: NA; CDR3 protein: CASSFRWDSPYGYTF; CDR3 DNA: TGTGCCAGCAGTTTCCGTTGGGACAGCCCATATGGCTACACCTTC
D gene: NA; V gene: TRBV28; J gene: TRBJ2-1; clone size: NA; CDR3 protein: CASSFQGGEQFF; CDR3 DNA: TGTGCCAGCAGTTTTCAGGGGGGTGAGCAGTTCTTC
D gene: NA; V gene: TRBV9; J gene: TRBJ2-1; clone size: NA; CDR3 protein: CASSESGLTLYNEQFF; CDR3 DNA: TGTGCCAGCAGCGAGTCGGGACTTACCTTATACAATGAGCAGTTCTTC
D gene: NA; V gene: TRBV2; J gene: TRBJ2-1; clone size: NA; CDR3 protein: CASRRSAGNEQFF; CDR3 DNA: TGTGCCAGCAGAAGGAGTGCGGGGAATGAGCAGTTCTTC
D gene: TRBD2; V gene: TRBV11-2; J gene: TRBJ2-3; clone size: NA; CDR3 protein: CASSLVGGRADTQYF; CDR3 DNA: TGTGCCAGCAGCTTAGTGGGAGGGCGCGCAGATACGCAGTATTTT
D gene: TRBD1; V gene: TRBV18; J gene: TRBJ2-7; clone size: NA; CDR3 protein: CASSPYTGTGGSEQYF; CDR3 DNA: TGTGCCAGCTCACCGTATACCGGGACAGGGGGCTCCGAGCAGTACTTC
D gene: NA; V gene: TRBV3-1/TRBV3-2; J gene: TRBJ1-6; clone size: NA; CDR3 protein: CASSQDGRAGYTTPLHF; CDR3 DNA: TGTGCCAGCAGCCAAGATGGACGGGCAGGGTATACTACACCCCTCCACTTT
D gene: NA; V gene: TRBV28; J gene: TRBJ2-1; clone size: NA; CDR3 protein: CASSLGGGNEQFF; CDR3 DNA: TGTGCCAGCAGTTTAGGGGGCGGCAATGAGCAGTTCTTC
D gene: TRBD2; V gene: TRBV24-1; J gene: TRBJ2-3; clone size: few; CDR3 protein: CATSDYGAGGTDTQYF; CDR3 DNA: TGTGCCACCAGTGATTACGGAGCGGGGGGGACAGATACGCAGTATTTT